Following are 30 T cell receptor beta chains from one sample sequenced in a study of CD8+ T cells in alopecia areata. Sequencing relied on a cDNA template that was reverse transcribed from extracted RNA. Produced via immunoSEQ multiplex PCR; TCRdb's table is partial and in-frame only. In the table there are some 120,000 clones, 45% to 65% of which are singletons. Here the sequenced sample was CD4+ T cells sorted from blood, taken at week 0. The receptors stem from a human donor with alopecia areata.

The chain employs TRBV5-1 and TRBJ2-5; D might be TRBD2 (6 bases). CDR1 and CDR2 (germline): SGHRS, YFSETQ. CDR3 size: 13 residues. The ends were cut back, 4 bases at V and 5 bases at J, with 12 bases in the middle. This chain's CDR3 is CASSPLARETQYF. The CDR3 bases are TGCGCCAGCAGCCCCCTAGCGAGGGAGACCCAGTACTTC.

DNA for the CDR3: TGTGCCAGCAGGGACAGGGCGACCTACGAGCAGTACTTC. Encoded protein: CASRDRATYEQYF. The gene calls are TRBV14 and TRBJ2-7, with TRBD1 matching 8 bases. Germline trimming cut 6 bases from V and 2 bases from J; bases unmatched to any gene: 3. The germline V gene has CDR1 SGHDN and CDR2 FVKESK. The CDR3 spans 13 residues.

V and J are TRBV7-2 and TRBJ2-3; 7 positions agree with TRBD1. There are 13 residues in the CDR3. Germline V gives CDR1 SGHTA, CDR2 FQGNSA. After removal of 5 bases from V and 4 bases from J, the junction contained 3 bases not matched to a gene. DNA for the CDR3: TGTGCCAGCAGCCGAGGGGGCTCAGATACGCAGTATTTT. Translated: CASSRGGSDTQYF.

This rearrangement joins TRBV6-1 to TRBJ2-1; D perhaps matches TRBD2 (5 bases). Trimming removed 1 base at V and 6 bases at J, with 10 bases between. The CDR3 spans 14 residues. CDR1 MNHNS and CDR2 SASEGT come from the germline V gene. CDR3 amino acids: CASSEDASPNEQFF. The CDR3 DNA reads TGTGCCAGCAGTGAAGATGCTAGCCCCAATGAGCAGTTCTTC.

This clone was recorded a few times. This rearrangement joins TRBV7-2 to TRBJ2-3; TRBD2 aligns across 9 bases. The CDR3 length is 17 residues. V shed 6 bases, J shed 6 bases, and the junction held 16 bases outside the gene matches. The germline CDR1 and CDR2 sequences are SGHTA and FQGNSA. The CDR3 DNA sequence: TGTGCCAGCAGTCGTAACCTCGACCTAGCGGGATACGATACGCAGTATTTT. It codes for CASSRNLDLAGYDTQYF.

The chain joins TRBV18 to TRBJ2-7; 9 bases are a match to TRBD1. From germline, CDR1 is KGHSH and CDR2 LQKENI. This CDR3 has 15 amino acids. V lost 0 bases and J lost 6; bases outside the gene matches: 6. CDR3 sequence (DNA): TGTGCCAGCTCACCACCGGGACAGGGTGTGGTCGAGCAGTACTTC. This codes for CASSPPGQGVVEQYF.

The chain couples TRBV7-3 to TRBJ1-5, with 8 nucleotides matching TRBD1. Germline CDR1 is SGHTA and CDR2 is FQGTGA. There are 15 residues in the CDR3. The J segment lost 4 bases and the V segment lost 3 bases, leaving 5 bases of the junction unmatched. CDR3 in DNA: TGTGCCAGCAGCTTCGGGGACAGGACTAATCAGCCCCAGCATTTT. It translates to CASSFGDRTNQPQHF.

This chain joins TRBV15 and TRBJ1-5, with D maybe TRBD1 (5 bases). The ends were cut back, 1 base at V and 5 bases at J, with 12 bases in the middle. The CDR3 totals 15 residues. Per the germline V gene, CDR1 is LNHNV and CDR2 is YYDKDF (reference sequence). This chain's CDR3 is CATSRGGGRDQPQHF. The CDR3 bases are TGTGCCACCAGCAGAGGGGGCGGACGGGATCAGCCCCAGCATTTT.

The rearrangement uses TRBV7-9 and TRBJ2-3; 9 bases are shared with TRBD1. The CDR3 is made up of 16 amino acids. Looked up from germline, CDR1 is SEHNR and CDR2 is FQNEAQ (reference sequence). Unmatched junction bases numbered 9, after V lost 6 bases and J lost 2 bases. For the CDR3, the DNA is TGTGCCAGCAGTTCTGGACAGGGGCGGATCACAGATACGCAGTATTTT. This encodes CASSSGQGRITDTQYF.

This clone has more than one count but fewer than ten. The chain uses TRBV11-2 and TRBJ2-7, with TRBD1 matching 9 bases. The CDR3 length is 18 residues. Trimming cost V 0 bases and J 4 bases; bases outside gene matches: 13. CDR1 is SGHAT and CDR2 is FQNNGV in the germline V gene. CDR3 sequence: CASSLDVRTGVSGYEQYF. DNA for the CDR3: TGTGCCAGCAGCTTAGATGTGAGGACAGGGGTTTCGGGGTACGAGCAGTACTTC. The complete variable domain, with remaining parts taken from reference TRBV11-2 and TRBJ2-7, reads EAGVAQSPRYKIIEKRQSVAFWCNPISGHATLYWYQQILGQGPKLLIQFQNNGVVDDSQLPKDRFSAERLKGVDSTLKIQPAKLEDSAVYLCASSLDVRTGVSGYEQYFGPGTRLTVT.

This clone appeared a few times. This rearrangement joins TRBV7-2 to TRBJ2-1; D is undetermined. CDR3 length equals 15 residues. Looked up from germline, CDR1 is SGHTA and CDR2 is FQGNSA. Between the trimmed V and J ends, which lost 4 bases and 0 bases, there was a span of 10 bases. The CDR3 region has the DNA TGTGCCAGCAGCTCCCGACGGAGCTCCTACAATGAGCAGTTCTTC. Its protein is CASSSRRSSYNEQFF.

The chain links TRBV19 to TRBJ1-1, with TRBD1 as a possible D gene (6 bases). This CDR3 comprises 13 residues. Germline CDR1 and CDR2: LNHDA and SQIVND (reference sequence). The V end lost 10 bases, the J end lost 6 bases, and 18 bases lay between the germline ends. CDR3 protein: CATARGVEAEAFF. The CDR3 DNA reads as TGTGCCACCGCTAGGGGGGTTGAAGCTGAAGCTTTCTTT.

This clone occurred a few times. The chain has TRBV7-9 and TRBJ2-5; D unresolved. In germline, CDR1 is SEHNR, CDR2 FQNEAQ (reference sequence). This CDR3 has 12 residues. The V end was cut by 5 bases, the J end by 3 bases, with 7 bases between. In nucleotides, the CDR3 is TGTGCCAGCAGCGTTAGTGAAGAGACCCAGTACTTC. It specifies CASSVSEETQYF. Full variable domain (missing parts from reference TRBV7-9 and TRBJ2-5): DTGVSQNPRHKITKRGQNVTFRCDPISEHNRLYWYRQTLGQGPEFLTYFQNEAQLEKSRLLSDRFSAERPKGSFSTLEIQRTEQGDSAMYLCASSVSEETQYFGPGTRLLVL.

The V gene is TRBV9, the J gene TRBJ2-1; D remains unclear. Germline V gene lookup returns CDR1 SGDLS and CDR2 YYNGEE. This CDR3 contains 13 residues. Trimming stripped 3 bases from V and 0 bases from J, with 4 bases between. The CDR3 sequence: CASSGSSYNEQFF. Written as DNA, the CDR3 is TGTGCCAGCAGCGGGAGCTCCTACAATGAGCAGTTCTTC.

This clone was detected a few times. The chain recombines TRBV5-1 with TRBJ2-3, with a possible D match to TRBD2 (5 bases). There are 15 residues in the CDR3. Trimming took off 2 bases at V and 0 bases at J, with 10 bases between the two ends. The germline V gene encodes CDR1 SGHRS and CDR2 YFSETQ. CDR3 residues: CASSLGSVSTDTQYF. The CDR3 nucleotides read TGCGCCAGCAGCTTAGGGAGTGTCAGCACAGATACGCAGTATTTT.

CDR3 bases: TGTGCCAGCAGGGCCGATGGACGGATTGATGGCTACACCTTC. Translating gives CASRADGRIDGYTF. J is TRBJ1-2 and V is TRBV2; D gene ambiguous. In germline, CDR1 is SNHLY, CDR2 FYNNEI. The CDR3 runs to 14 residues. The V and J ends lost 6 bases and 6 bases respectively, with 17 bases between them.

This clone showed up just a few times. The chain uses TRBV7-3 and TRBJ2-7; 8 bases match TRBD1. With V trimmed by 5 bases and J by 3 bases, 6 bases remained unmatched. The CDR3 runs to 14 residues. Germline-derived CDR1 and CDR2 are SGHTA and FQGTGA. The DNA of the CDR3 is TGTGCCAGCAGCACCGGACAGGGATTCTACGAGCAGTACTTC. Translation gives CASSTGQGFYEQYF.

J is TRBJ1-2 and V is TRBV6-1, with D possibly TRBD1 on 5 matching bases. This CDR3 is 15 amino acids long. Trimming took 7 bases from V and 0 from J, leaving 15 bases between them. The germline gives CDR1 MNHNS, CDR2 SASEGT. The CDR3 DNA reads TGTGCCAGCACCCGACTGGGGGGATCTAACTATGGCTACACCTTC. Encoded protein: CASTRLGGSNYGYTF.

The CDR3 region is CASSAQGTSGTYEQYF. In DNA form, the CDR3 reads TGTGCCAGTAGTGCACAGGGGACTAGCGGGACCTACGAGCAGTACTTC. The chain is built from TRBV19 and TRBJ2-7; 13 nucleotides line up with TRBD2. This CDR3 has 16 residues. Germline values: CDR1 LNHDA, CDR2 SQIVND (reference sequence). Trimming removed 5 bases from V and 2 bases from J; junction bases left unmatched: 6.

The J gene is TRBJ2-5, the V gene TRBV5-1; a possible D gene is TRBD1 (6 bases). The CDR3 runs 13 residues. Per germline, CDR1 SGHRS and CDR2 YFSETQ. The ends were cut back, 7 bases at V and 2 bases at J, with 12 bases in the middle. CDR3 DNA sequence: TGCGCCAGCTCCACAGGGATGCAAGAGACCCAGTACTTC. Translating gives CASSTGMQETQYF.

As concerns this clone: Other DNA sequences from this sample encode an identical CDR3 as well. The rearrangement uses TRBV7-9 and TRBJ2-5, with TRBD2 matching 8 bases. The CDR3 has 14 amino acids. After removal of 5 bases from V and 5 bases from J, the junction contained 7 bases not matched to a gene. The germline gives CDR1 SEHNR, CDR2 FQNEAQ (reference sequence). The DNA of the CDR3 is TGTGCCAGCAGCCGGGGGGGCGCTGGGGAGACCCAGTACTTC. It codes for CASSRGGAGETQYF.

The V gene is TRBV4-1, the J gene TRBJ2-2; no clear D. Germline lookup yields CDR1 MGHRA and CDR2 YSYEKL. CDR3 length: 13 residues. Trimming removed 4 bases from V and 5 bases from J, with 8 bases in between. The CDR3 sequence: CASSPQQTGELFF. The CDR3 coding sequence is TGCGCCAGCAGCCCACAGCAGACCGGGGAGCTGTTTTTT.

The V call is TRBV7-9, the J call TRBJ1-2, with TRBD1 matching over 7 bases. Looked up from germline, CDR1 is SEHNR and CDR2 is FQNEAQ (reference sequence). V gave up 4 bases and J gave up 5 bases; unmatched junction bases: 13. CDR3 size: 16 residues. This CDR3 is CASSSILPGQMYGYTF. The CDR3 nucleotides read TGTGCCAGCAGCTCGATACTACCGGGACAGATGTATGGCTACACCTTC.

This chain joins TRBV18 and TRBJ1-5; D is perhaps TRBD1 (5 bases). CDR3 length: 14 residues. V lost 6 bases, J lost 5 bases, and 14 bases lay in between. From germline, CDR1 is KGHSH and CDR2 LQKENI. DNA for the CDR3: TGTGCCAGCTCCCCGAACGGGGGTGATCAGCCCCAGCATTTT. Protein product: CASSPNGGDQPQHF.

The chain is built from TRBV5-1 and TRBJ2-7; D might be TRBD2 (5 bases). V was cut by 4 bases and J by 5 bases, with 7 bases left in between. The CDR3 is 11 amino acids. Germline V gene sequence: CDR1 SGHRS, CDR2 YFSETQ. CDR3 amino acids: CASSGSHEQYF. DNA of the CDR3: TGCGCCAGCAGCGGGAGTCACGAGCAGTACTTC.

The chain uses TRBV7-2 and TRBJ1-5; no definite D call. The V gene's germline CDR1 is SGHTA and CDR2 FQGNSA. This CDR3 is 13 amino acids long. Trimming stripped 1 base from V and 4 bases from J, with 5 bases between. CDR3 nucleotides: TGTGCCAGCAGCTTAGGGGTAAATCAGCCCCAGCATTTT. The encoded protein is CASSLGVNQPQHF.

This chain joins TRBV5-4 and TRBJ2-5; 9 positions agree with TRBD1. CDR3 length equals 15 residues. Germline-derived CDR1 and CDR2 are SGHNT and YYREEE (reference sequence). V was clipped by 4 bases and J by 4 bases; unmatched bases: 8. CDR3 DNA sequence: TGTGCCAGCAGCATTCAAACAGGGGGCTCAGAGACCCAGTACTTC. This translates into CASSIQTGGSETQYF.

V and J are TRBV10-3 and TRBJ1-1; weak D call: TRBD1 (6 bases). CDR1 is ENHRY, CDR2 SYGVKD, per germline. Trimming removed 5 bases from V and 4 bases from J, with 20 bases in between. This CDR3 is built from 16 residues. As DNA, the CDR3 is TGTGCCATCAGTTTAAAAGGGGGGGGAGTTGGCACTGAAGCTTTCTTT. This sequence encodes CAISLKGGGVGTEAFF.

The V and J genes are TRBV5-1 and TRBJ2-3, with D tentatively TRBD1 or TRBD2 (7 bases each). With 0 bases removed from V and 1 base from J, the gap between germline ends came to 15 bases. Germline CDR1 and CDR2: SGHRS and YFSETQ. The CDR3 length is 17 residues. This CDR3 is CASSLGHRGGGTDTQYF. In DNA, the CDR3 is TGCGCCAGCAGCTTGGGCCACAGGGGAGGGGGCACAGATACGCAGTATTTT.

This chain uses TRBV5-1 with TRBJ1-2; a possible D gene is TRBD1 (5 bases). Between the trimmed V and J ends, which lost 0 bases and 3 bases, there was a span of 9 bases. Germline V gene data show CDR1 as SGHRS and CDR2 as YFSETQ. The length of the CDR3 is 14 residues. For the CDR3, the DNA is TGCGCCAGCAGCTTGGATGTGACAGACTATGGCTACACCTTC. This sequence encodes CASSLDVTDYGYTF. The variable domain in full, with the rest retrieved from reference TRBV5-1 and TRBJ1-2, is KAGVTQTPRYLIKTRGQQVTLSCSPISGHRSVSWYQQTPGQGLQFLFEYFSETQRNKGNFPGRFSGRQFSNSRSEMNVSTLELGDSALYLCASSLDVTDYGYTFGSGTRLTVV.